At least ten counts were recorded for the clone carrying this T cell receptor beta chain. The time point denotes: longitudinal time-point 2. The data derive from a study of neurological immune-mediated disorders. The trim removed 6 bases at V and 10 bases at J, leaving 9 bases unmatched. The CDR3 loop spans 14 amino acids. TCRdb processed the 5' RACE reads anew with MiXCR; each CDR3 protein has one entry. Here the sample spans some 50,000 distinct CDR3 sequences, around 13% being singletons. This chain links TRBV12-3 or TRBV12-4 with TRBJ2-3, with TRBD2 identical over 11 bases. The source of this sequence is a male donor with HTLV-1-associated myelopathy (HAM/TSP). The sample consisted of PBMCs. The CDR3 DNA follows: TGTGCCAGCAGGGATAGCGGGGGGGCCGACCCGCAGTATTTT. Translated: CASRDSGGADPQYF.